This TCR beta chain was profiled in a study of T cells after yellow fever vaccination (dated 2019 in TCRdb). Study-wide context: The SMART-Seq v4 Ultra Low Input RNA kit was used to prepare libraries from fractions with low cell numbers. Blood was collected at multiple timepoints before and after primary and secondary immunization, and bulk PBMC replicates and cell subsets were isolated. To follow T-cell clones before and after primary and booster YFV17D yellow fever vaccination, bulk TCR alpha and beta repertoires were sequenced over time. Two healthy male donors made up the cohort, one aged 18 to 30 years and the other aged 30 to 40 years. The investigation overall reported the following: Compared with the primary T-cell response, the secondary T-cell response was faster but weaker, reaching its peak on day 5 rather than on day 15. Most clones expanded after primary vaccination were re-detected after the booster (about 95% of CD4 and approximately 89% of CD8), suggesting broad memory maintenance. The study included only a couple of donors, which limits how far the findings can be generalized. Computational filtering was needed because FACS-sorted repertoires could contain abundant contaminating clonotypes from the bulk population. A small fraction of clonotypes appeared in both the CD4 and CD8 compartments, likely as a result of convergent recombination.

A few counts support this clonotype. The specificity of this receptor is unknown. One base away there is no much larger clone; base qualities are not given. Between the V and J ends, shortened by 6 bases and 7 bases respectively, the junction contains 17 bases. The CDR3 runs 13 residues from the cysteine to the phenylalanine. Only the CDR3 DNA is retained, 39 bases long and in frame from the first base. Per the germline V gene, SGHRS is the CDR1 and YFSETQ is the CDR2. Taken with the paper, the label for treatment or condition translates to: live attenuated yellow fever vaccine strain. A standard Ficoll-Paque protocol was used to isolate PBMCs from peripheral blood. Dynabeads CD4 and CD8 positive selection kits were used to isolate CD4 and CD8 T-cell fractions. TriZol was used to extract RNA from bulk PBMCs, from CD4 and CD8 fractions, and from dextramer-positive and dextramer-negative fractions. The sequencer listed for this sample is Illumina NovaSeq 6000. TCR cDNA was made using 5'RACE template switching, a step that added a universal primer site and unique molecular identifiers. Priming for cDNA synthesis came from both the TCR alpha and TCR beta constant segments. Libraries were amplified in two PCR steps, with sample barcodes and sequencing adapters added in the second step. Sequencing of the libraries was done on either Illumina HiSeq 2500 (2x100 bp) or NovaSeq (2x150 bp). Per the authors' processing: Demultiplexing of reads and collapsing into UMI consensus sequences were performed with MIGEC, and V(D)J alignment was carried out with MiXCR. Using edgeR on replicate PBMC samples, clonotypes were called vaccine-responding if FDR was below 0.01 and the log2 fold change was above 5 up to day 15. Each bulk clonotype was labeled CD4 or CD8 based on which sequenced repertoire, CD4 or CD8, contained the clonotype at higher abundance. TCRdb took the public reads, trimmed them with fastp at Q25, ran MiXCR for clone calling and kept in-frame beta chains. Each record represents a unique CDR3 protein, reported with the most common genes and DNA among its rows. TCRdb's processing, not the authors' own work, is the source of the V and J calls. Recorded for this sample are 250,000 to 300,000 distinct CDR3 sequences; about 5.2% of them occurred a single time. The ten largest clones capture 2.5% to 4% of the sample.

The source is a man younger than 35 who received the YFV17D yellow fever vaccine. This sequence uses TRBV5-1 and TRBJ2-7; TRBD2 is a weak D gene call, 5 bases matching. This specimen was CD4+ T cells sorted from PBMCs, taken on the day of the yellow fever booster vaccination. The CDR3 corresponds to CASNRGSSGEQYF. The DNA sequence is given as TGCGCCAGCAATAGAGGGAGTTCGGGGGAGCAGTACTTC.